The 10 T cell receptor beta chains presented below share a single source sample, sequenced in a study of cytomegalovirus exposure and HLA in healthy donors (TCRdb year 2017). Libraries were built with the immunoSEQ multiplex PCR assay. For the multiplex PCR, a mixture combining 60 forward primers for TCR Vbeta segments and 13 reverse primers for TCR Jbeta segments was used. TCRdb took this table from immuneACCESS and kept in-frame rearrangements with V and J called. Such tables lack part of the clones; where checked against another copy, unresolved V genes explain under half of the gap, and the rest is unexplained. This sample gives fewer than 250,000 clones in total; approximately 70% of them show up just once. The top ten hold approximately 3.1% of the sample. The material sequenced was PBMCs. Receptors were obtained from a woman between 25 and 40 years old in good health and CMV-seropositive.

Comments on this clone: At one boundary the junction diverges from the germline segment, which might be a read error. The chain links TRBV27 to TRBJ2-7, with D maybe TRBD1 (5 bases). CDR1 and CDR2 from the germline V gene are MNHEY and SMNVEV (reference sequence). The CDR3 consists of 13 residues. The CDR3 DNA reads TGTGCCAGCTTTCCTTCGCCGTCGGGTAAAGGGGACTTC. As protein: CASFPSPSGKGDF.

This clone was detected only a few times. The junction departs from germline at one end; a sequencing error may be responsible. The J gene is TRBJ2-7, the V gene TRBV7-9; 7 bases match TRBD2. This CDR3 has 15 amino acids. Germline CDR1 and CDR2: SEHNR and FQNEAQ (reference sequence). CDR3 protein: CSSSLIDSGPYEQYF. For the CDR3, the DNA is TGTTCCAGCAGCTTAATCGATAGCGGGCCCTACGAGCAGTACTTC.

The chain has TRBV2 and TRBJ2-7; 7 positions agree with TRBD2. The germline V gene encodes CDR1 SNHLY and CDR2 FYNNEI. CDR3 size: 13 residues. Unmatched junction bases numbered 4, after V lost 5 bases and J lost 3 bases. The CDR3 sequence: CASSWSGDYEQYF. The CDR3 DNA reads TGTGCCAGCAGTTGGAGCGGGGACTACGAGCAGTACTTC.

The chain employs TRBV5-5 and TRBJ2-5; 8 nucleotides match TRBD2. Germline CDR1 reads SGHKS; CDR2 reads YYEKEE (reference sequence). V shed 0 bases, J shed 5 bases, and the junction held 6 bases outside the gene matches. The CDR3 is 15 residues long. The DNA of the CDR3 is TGTGCCAGCAGCTTGGCCAGCGGGAGTGAGGAGACCCAGTACTTC. It translates to CASSLASGSEETQYF.

The chain recombines TRBV18 with TRBJ1-1; perhaps TRBD1 as D (5 bases). V was clipped by 3 bases and J by 6 bases, with 11 bases between them. Germline V gives CDR1 KGHSH, CDR2 LQKENI. This CDR3 spans 13 amino acids. CDR3 nucleotide sequence: TGTGCCAGCTCACCTCTGGTAGGGGCTGAAGCTTTCTTT. Protein product: CASSPLVGAEAFF.

This clone was counted a single time. This chain uses TRBV12-5 with TRBJ2-1; 8 positions match TRBD2. The CDR3 covers 16 residues. Germline lookup yields CDR1 LGHNT and CDR2 FRNRAP. The trim removed 4 bases at V and 7 bases at J, leaving 12 bases unmatched. The CDR3: CASGSSPAGVGNEQFF. In nucleotides, the CDR3 is TGTGCTAGTGGTTCCTCCCCAGCGGGAGTGGGGAATGAGCAGTTCTTC.

This chain links TRBV21-1 with TRBJ1-5; the table's D call of TRBD1 was not tested on the DNA. TRBV21-1 is a pseudogene locus. This CDR3 comprises 15 residues. The CDR3 region is CASSKSRQGRQPQHF. CDR3 nucleotide sequence: TGTGCCAGCAGCAAATCCCGACAGGGGCGTCAGCCCCAGCATTTT.

The rearrangement joins TRBV11-2 to TRBJ2-1, with a tentative D call TRBD1 (5 bases). Germline-derived CDR1 and CDR2 are SGHAT and FQNNGV. This CDR3 is 14 amino acids long. Deletions cut 1 base from V and 9 bases from J, with 13 bases between. The CDR3 spells CASSLGRGSVEQFF. In nucleotides, the CDR3 is TGTGCCAGCAGCTTAGGTAGGGGTTCGGTTGAGCAGTTCTTC.

The J gene is TRBJ1-3, the V gene TRBV5-1, with D uncertain. Germline CDR1 and CDR2: SGHRS and YFSETQ. The CDR3 contains 16 residues. V dropped 1 base and J dropped 4 bases, with 15 bases sitting between them. The DNA of the CDR3 is TGCGCCAGCAGCTTGATTAACCTGGGGAGCGGAAACACCATATATTTT. Its protein is CASSLINLGSGNTIYF.

This clone was seen only a few times. V is TRBV14 and J is TRBJ2-5; D remains unclear. This CDR3 has 15 residues. Germline CDR1 SGHDN, CDR2 FVKESK. Trimming cost V 0 bases and J 1 base, with 9 bases left between them. CDR3: CASSQDRVTQETQYF. The CDR3 bases are TGTGCCAGCAGCCAAGATCGGGTCACCCAAGAGACCCAGTACTTC. Based on the CDR3 plus reference TRBV14 and TRBJ2-5, the full variable domain is EAGVTQFPSHSVIEKGQTVTLRCDPISGHDNLYWYRRVMGKEIKFLLHFVKESKQDESGMPNNRFLAERTGGTYSTLKVQPAELEDSGVYFCASSQDRVTQETQYFGPGTRLLVL.